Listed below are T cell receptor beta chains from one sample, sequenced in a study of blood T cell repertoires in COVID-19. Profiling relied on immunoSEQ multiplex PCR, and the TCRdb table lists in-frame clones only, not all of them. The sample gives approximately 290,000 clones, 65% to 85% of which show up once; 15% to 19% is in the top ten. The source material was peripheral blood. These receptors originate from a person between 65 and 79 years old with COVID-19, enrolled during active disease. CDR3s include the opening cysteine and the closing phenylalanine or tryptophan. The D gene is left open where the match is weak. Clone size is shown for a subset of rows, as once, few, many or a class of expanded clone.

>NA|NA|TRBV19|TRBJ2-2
CASSIWAANTGELFF
TGTGCCAGTAGTATATGGGCCGCGAACACCGGGGAGCTGTTTTTT
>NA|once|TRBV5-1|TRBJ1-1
CASSWNGGVQTEAFF
TGCGCCAGCAGCTGGAATGGGGGGGTACAGACTGAAGCTTTCTTT
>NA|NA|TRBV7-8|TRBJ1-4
CASSLAPGVEKLFF
TGTGCCAGCAGCTTAGCCCCGGGAGTAGAAAAACTGTTTTTT
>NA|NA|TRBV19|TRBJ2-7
CASSSGSYEQYF
TGTGCCAGTAGTAGTGGGAGTTACGAGCAGTACTTC
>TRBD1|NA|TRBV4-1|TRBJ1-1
CASSHINRGNTEAFF
TGCGCCAGCAGCCACATAAACAGGGGTAACACTGAAGCTTTCTTT
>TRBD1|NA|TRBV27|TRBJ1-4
CASSLNRGVNEKLFF
TGTGCCAGCAGTCTCAACAGGGGGGTTAATGAAAAACTGTTTTTT
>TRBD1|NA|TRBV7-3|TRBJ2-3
CASSPRTGGTDTQYF
TGTGCCAGCAGCCCGAGGACAGGGGGCACAGATACGCAGTATTTT
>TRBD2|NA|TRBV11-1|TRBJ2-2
CASSFLAGGLAGELFF
TGTGCCAGCAGCTTTCTAGCGGGAGGTCTCGCCGGGGAGCTGTTTTTT
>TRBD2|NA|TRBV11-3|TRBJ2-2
CASSWGGRSWFSGELFF
TGTGCCAGCAGCTGGGGAGGGCGGTCTTGGTTTTCCGGGGAGCTGTTTTTT
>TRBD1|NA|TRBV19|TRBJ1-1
CASSFRQGITEAFF
TGTGCCAGTAGTTTCCGACAGGGCATCACTGAAGCTTTCTTT
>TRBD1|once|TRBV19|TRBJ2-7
CASNDRGAYEQYF
TGTGCCAGTAACGACAGGGGGGCCTACGAGCAGTACTTC
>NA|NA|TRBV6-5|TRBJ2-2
CASSYEGGDTGELFF
TGTGCCAGCAGCTACGAGGGCGGGGACACCGGGGAGCTGTTTTTT
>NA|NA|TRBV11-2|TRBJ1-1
CASRRGGRGQNTEAFF
TGTGCCAGCAGGAGGGGGGGGCGGGGTCAGAACACTGAAGCTTTCTTT
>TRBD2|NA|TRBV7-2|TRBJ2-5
CASSQPLAGQETQYF
TGTGCCAGCAGCCAACCACTAGCGGGGCAAGAGACCCAGTACTTC
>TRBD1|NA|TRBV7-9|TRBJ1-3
CASSLEDRGSGNTIYF
TGTGCCAGCAGCTTGGAGGACAGGGGGTCTGGAAACACCATATATTTT
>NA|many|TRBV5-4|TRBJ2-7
CASNKGGTRDEQYF
TGTGCCAGCAACAAAGGTGGTACCAGGGACGAGCAGTACTTC
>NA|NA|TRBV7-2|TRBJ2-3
CASSLAPGSWDTQYF
TGTGCCAGCAGCTTAGCGCCGGGGTCCTGGGATACGCAGTATTTT
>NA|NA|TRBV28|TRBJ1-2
CASRELSDSAYYGYTF
TGTGCCAGCAGGGAACTGAGTGACTCGGCGTACTATGGCTACACCTTC
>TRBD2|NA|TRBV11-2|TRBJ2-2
CASSPRSSGSDNGELFF
TGTGCCAGCAGCCCCCGCTCTAGCGGGAGTGATAACGGGGAGCTGTTTTTT
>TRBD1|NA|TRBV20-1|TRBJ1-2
CSATGDYGYTF
TGCAGTGCGACAGGGGACTATGGCTACACCTTC
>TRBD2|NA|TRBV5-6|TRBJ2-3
CASSLVGTSGRTDTQYF
TGTGCCAGCAGCTTGGTTGGGACTAGCGGGAGAACAGATACGCAGTATTTT
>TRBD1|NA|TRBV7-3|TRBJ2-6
CASSLRTGSGANVLTF
TGTGCCAGCAGCTTAAGGACAGGCTCTGGGGCCAACGTCCTGACTTTC
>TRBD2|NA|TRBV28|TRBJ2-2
CASLSDGRSNTGELFF
TGTGCCAGCCTATCCGACGGGAGGTCGAACACCGGGGAGCTGTTTTTT
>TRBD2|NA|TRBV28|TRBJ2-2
CASSFLVAGGPVVTGELFF
TGTGCCAGCAGTTTTTTAGTAGCGGGAGGCCCCGTCGTGACCGGGGAGCTGTTTTTT
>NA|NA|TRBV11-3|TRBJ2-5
CASSLDTAGTQYF
TGTGCCAGCAGCTTAGACACCGCCGGGACCCAGTACTTC
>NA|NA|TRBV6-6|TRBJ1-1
CASSYAAEAFF
TGTGCCAGCAGTTACGCAGCTGAAGCTTTCTTT
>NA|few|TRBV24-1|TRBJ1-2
CATSDWRQVHNYGYTF
TGTGCCACCAGTGATTGGAGACAGGTTCACAACTATGGCTACACCTTC
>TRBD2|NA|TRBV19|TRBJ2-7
CATRGDSNEQYF
TGTGCCACGCGGGGGGACTCTAACGAGCAGTACTTC
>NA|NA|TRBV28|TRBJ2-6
CASSIVSGANVLTF
TGTGCCAGCAGCATTGTCTCTGGGGCCAACGTCCTGACTTTC
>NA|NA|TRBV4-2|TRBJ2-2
CASSRQGQSGVDTGELFF
TGTGCCAGCAGCCGCCAGGGCCAATCAGGGGTGGACACCGGGGAGCTGTTTTTT
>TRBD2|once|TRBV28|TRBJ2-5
CASSSGTSGMYLPQYF
TGTGCCAGCAGTTCCGGGACTAGCGGGATGTACCTCCCCCAGTACTTC
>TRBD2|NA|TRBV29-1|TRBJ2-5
CSILPGLAGKGGETQYF
TGCAGCATACTCCCCGGACTAGCGGGAAAGGGAGGAGAGACCCAGTACTTC
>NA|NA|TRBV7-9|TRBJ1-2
CASHWLGQDGYTF
TGTGCCAGCCACTGGCTGGGGCAGGATGGCTACACCTTC
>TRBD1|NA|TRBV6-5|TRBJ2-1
CASSYEGARPNEQFF
TGTGCCAGCAGTTACGAGGGGGCCCGCCCGAATGAGCAGTTCTTC
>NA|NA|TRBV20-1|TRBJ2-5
CSARDQETQYF
TGCAGTGCTAGAGATCAGGAGACCCAGTACTTC
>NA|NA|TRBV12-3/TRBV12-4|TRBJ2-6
CASRTGRANVLTF
TGTGCCAGCAGGACCGGGAGGGCCAACGTCCTGACTTTC
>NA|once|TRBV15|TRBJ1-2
CATSLFLGNYGYTF
TGTGCCACCAGCCTCTTCCTAGGTAACTATGGCTACACCTTC
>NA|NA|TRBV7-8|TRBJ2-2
CASSSKEGYDTGELFF
TGTGCCAGCAGCTCCAAGGAGGGATACGACACCGGGGAGCTGTTTTTT
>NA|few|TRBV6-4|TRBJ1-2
CASKDSWYTF
TGTGCCAGCAAGGACAGTTGGTACACCTTC
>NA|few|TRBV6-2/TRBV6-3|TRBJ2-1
CASSRRAGTYNEQFF
TGTGCCAGCAGCCGCCGGGCGGGAACCTACAATGAGCAGTTCTTC